This T cell receptor (beta chain) came from a study of T cells after yellow fever vaccination. The germline gives CDR1 KGHDR, CDR2 SFDVKD. The CDR3 length is 16 residues. V dropped 4 bases and J dropped 3; count of bases not matched to a gene: 3. TCRdb reprocessed the 5' RACE reads with MiXCR, giving one entry per CDR3 protein. The sample has around 25,000 distinct CDR3 sequences, around 3.5% seen once. The V and J genes are TRBV24-1 and TRBJ2-5, with 14 bases matching TRBD2. The material sequenced was PBMCs, either bulk or a sorted T-cell subset (CD4+, CD8+, memory, or dextramer-sorted; not recorded which), taken roughly 45 days after the first yellow fever vaccination. This TCR was recovered from a man between 18 and 29 years old who received the YFV17D yellow fever vaccine. CDR3 nucleotide sequence: TGTGCCACCAGTGAGCCGGGACTAGCGGGGGAAGAGACCCAGTACTTC. It encodes CATSEPGLAGEETQYF.